This T cell receptor beta chain emerged from a study of blood T cells in healthy people across ages. A second PCR of 7 to 11 cycles used a sample-barcoded 5' primer and a J-beta primer mix. Every sample gave at least 2.5 million paired-end reads containing CDR3. In TCRdb, the 5' RACE reads were re-called with MiXCR into one record per CDR3 protein. Of around 620,000 distinct CDR3 sequences detected, 27% appear once; the ten largest clones hold roughly 18%. In this sample, this clonotype turned up many times. The CDR3 runs 15 residues. Germline values: CDR1 SGHRS, CDR2 YFSETQ. Trimming removed 3 bases from V and 2 bases from J, with 9 bases in between.

The rearrangement joins TRBV5-1 to TRBJ2-6; TRBD1 is a possible D gene (6 bases). Sequenced: blood. The receptor's source is a woman in her 70s in good health. The CDR3 region has the DNA TGCGCCAGCAGCTCACAGGGAACTGGGGCCAACGTCCTGACTTTC. Encoded protein: CASSSQGTGANVLTF.